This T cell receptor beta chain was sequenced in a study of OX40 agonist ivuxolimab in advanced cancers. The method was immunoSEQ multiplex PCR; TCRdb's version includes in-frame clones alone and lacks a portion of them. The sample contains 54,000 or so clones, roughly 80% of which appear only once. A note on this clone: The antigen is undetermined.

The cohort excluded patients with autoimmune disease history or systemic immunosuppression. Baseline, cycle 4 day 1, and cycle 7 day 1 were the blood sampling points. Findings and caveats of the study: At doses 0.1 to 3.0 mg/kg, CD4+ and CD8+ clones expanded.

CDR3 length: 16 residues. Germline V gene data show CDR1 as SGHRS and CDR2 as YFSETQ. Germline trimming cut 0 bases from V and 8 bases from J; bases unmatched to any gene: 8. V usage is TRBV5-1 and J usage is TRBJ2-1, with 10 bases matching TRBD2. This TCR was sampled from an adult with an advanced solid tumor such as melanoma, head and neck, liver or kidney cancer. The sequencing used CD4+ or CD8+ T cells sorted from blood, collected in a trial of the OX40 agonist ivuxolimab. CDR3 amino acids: CASSLDLAGVGDEQFF. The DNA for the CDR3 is TGCGCCAGCAGCTTGGACCTAGCGGGAGTGGGGGATGAGCAGTTCTTC. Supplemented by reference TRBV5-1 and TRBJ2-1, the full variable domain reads KAGVTQTPRYLIKTRGQQVTLSCSPISGHRSVSWYQQTPGQGLQFLFEYFSETQRNKGNFPGRFSGRQFSNSRSEMNVSTLELGDSALYLCASSLDLAGVGDEQFFGPGTRLTVL.